The source of this TCR beta chain is a study of tumor and adjacent non-tumor tissue in lung cancer. On the study more broadly: Histology: about a dozen adenocarcinoma, a couple of squamous cell carcinoma, 1 small cell lung cancer. Aged 31 to 76 years, patients included nine to eleven men and roughly five women with stage I to III disease. On average, productive TCRbeta reads reached about 4.2 million per sample.

Three rounds of nested PCR, following a modified ARM-PCR protocol, produced the TCRbeta library. TCRdb used MiXCR to reprocess the multiplex PCR reads, holding one entry per CDR3 protein. There are tens of thousands of distinct CDR3 sequences in the sample; over 70% occur only once, and more than 10% lies in the top ten. This clonotype was observed a few times. This sample's RNA came from whole unsorted tissue. The sample consisted of lung tumor tissue. The sequence was obtained from a woman aged 45-65 years with non-small cell lung cancer.

This chain's CDR3 is CAISECPGDSGYTF. CDR3 DNA: TGTGCCATCAGTGAGTGTCCCGGGGATAGCGGCTACACCTTC. The V gene is TRBV10-3, the J gene TRBJ1-2; unclear D gene. The germline gives CDR1 ENHRY, CDR2 SYGVKD. The CDR3 consists of 14 residues. Trimming took off 1 base at V and 8 bases at J, with 14 bases between the two ends.